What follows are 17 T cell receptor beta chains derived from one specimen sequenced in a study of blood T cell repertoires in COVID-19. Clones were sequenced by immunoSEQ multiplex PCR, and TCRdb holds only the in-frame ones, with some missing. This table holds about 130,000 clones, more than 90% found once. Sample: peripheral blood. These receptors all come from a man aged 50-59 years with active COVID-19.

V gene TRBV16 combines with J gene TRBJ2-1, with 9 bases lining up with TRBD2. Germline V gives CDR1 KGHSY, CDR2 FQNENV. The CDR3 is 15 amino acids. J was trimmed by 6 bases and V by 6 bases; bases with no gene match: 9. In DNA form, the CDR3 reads TGTGCCAGCAGAACCGGGACTAGCACGATCAATGAGCAGTTCTTC. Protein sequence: CASRTGTSTINEQFF.

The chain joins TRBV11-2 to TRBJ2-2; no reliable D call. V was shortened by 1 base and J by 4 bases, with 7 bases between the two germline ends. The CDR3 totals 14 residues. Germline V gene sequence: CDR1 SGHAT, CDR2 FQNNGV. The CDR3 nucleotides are TGTGCCAGCAGCTTAGCGATTAGCACCGGGGAGCTGTTTTTT. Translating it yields CASSLAISTGELFF.

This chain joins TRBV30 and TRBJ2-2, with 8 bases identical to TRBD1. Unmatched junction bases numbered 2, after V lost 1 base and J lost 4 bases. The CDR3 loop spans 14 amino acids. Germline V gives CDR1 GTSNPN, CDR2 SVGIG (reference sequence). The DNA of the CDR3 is TGTGCCTGGAGTGGGCAGGGGGCCACCGGGGAGCTGTTTTTT. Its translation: CAWSGQGATGELFF.

Written as DNA, the CDR3 is TGTGCCAGCAGCGTAGAAACCGGACAGGGGGCATCGAATGAGCAGTTCTTC. Amino acids: CASSVETGQGASNEQFF. The genes are TRBV7-9 and TRBJ2-1; 11 positions match TRBD1. After removal of 5 bases from V and 7 bases from J, the junction contained 13 bases not matched to a gene. The CDR3 extends over 17 amino acids. Per the germline V gene, CDR1 is SEHNR and CDR2 is FQNEAQ (reference sequence).

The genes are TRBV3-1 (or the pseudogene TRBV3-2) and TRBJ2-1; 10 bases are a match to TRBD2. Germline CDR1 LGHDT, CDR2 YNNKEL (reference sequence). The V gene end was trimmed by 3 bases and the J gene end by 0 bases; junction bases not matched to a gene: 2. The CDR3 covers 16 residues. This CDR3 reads CASSHLAGVSYNEQFF. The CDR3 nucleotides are TGTGCCAGCAGCCATCTAGCGGGAGTCTCCTACAATGAGCAGTTCTTC.

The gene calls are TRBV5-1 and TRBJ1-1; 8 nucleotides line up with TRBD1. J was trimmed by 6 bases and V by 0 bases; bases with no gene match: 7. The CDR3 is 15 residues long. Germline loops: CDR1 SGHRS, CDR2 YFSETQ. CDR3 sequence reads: CASSLGTGQAPEAFF. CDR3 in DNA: TGCGCCAGCAGCTTGGGAACGGGACAGGCCCCTGAAGCTTTCTTT.

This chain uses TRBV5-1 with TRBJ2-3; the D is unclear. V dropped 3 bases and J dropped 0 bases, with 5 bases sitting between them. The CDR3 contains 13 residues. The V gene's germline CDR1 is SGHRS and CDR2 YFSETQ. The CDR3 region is CASSSISTDTQYF. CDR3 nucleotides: TGCGCCAGCAGCTCAATCAGCACAGATACGCAGTATTTT.

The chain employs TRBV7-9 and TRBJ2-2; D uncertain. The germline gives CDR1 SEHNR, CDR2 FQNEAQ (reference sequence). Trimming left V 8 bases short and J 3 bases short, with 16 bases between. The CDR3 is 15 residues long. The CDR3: CASRDPDSYTGELFF. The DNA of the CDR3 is TGTGCCAGCCGTGACCCCGACTCGTACACCGGGGAGCTGTTTTTT.

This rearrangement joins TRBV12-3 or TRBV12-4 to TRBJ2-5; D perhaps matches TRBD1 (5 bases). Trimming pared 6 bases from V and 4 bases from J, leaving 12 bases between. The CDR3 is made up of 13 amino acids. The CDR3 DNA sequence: TGTGCCAGCAGCCCCCGGCAGGGAGAGACCCAGTACTTC. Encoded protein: CASSPRQGETQYF.

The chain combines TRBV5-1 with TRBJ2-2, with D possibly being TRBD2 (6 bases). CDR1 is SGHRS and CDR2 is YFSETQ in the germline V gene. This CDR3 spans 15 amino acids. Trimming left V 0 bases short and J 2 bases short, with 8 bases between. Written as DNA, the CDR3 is TGCGCCAGCAGCTTGGATAGCGGTAACACCGGGGAGCTGTTTTTT. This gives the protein CASSLDSGNTGELFF. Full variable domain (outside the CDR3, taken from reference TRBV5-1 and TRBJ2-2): KAGVTQTPRYLIKTRGQQVTLSCSPISGHRSVSWYQQTPGQGLQFLFEYFSETQRNKGNFPGRFSGRQFSNSRSEMNVSTLELGDSALYLCASSLDSGNTGELFFGEGSRLTVL.

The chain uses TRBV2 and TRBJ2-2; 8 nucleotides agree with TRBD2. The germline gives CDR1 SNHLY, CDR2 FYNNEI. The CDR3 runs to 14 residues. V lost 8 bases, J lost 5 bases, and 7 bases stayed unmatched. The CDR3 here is CASGGTSRTGELFF. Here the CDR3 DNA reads TGTGCCAGCGGTGGGACTAGTCGGACCGGGGAGCTGTTTTTT.

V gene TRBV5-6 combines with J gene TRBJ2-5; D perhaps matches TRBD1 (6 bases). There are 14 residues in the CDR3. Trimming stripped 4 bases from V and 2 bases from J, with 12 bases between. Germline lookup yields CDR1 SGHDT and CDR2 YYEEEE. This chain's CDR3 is CASSPTGTQETQYF. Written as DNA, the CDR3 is TGTGCCAGCAGCCCAACCGGGACACAAGAGACCCAGTACTTC.

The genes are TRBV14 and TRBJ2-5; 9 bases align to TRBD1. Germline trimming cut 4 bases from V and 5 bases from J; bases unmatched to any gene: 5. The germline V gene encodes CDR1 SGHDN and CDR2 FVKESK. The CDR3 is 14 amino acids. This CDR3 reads CASSRDRVDETQYF. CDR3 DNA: TGTGCCAGCAGCCGGGACAGGGTTGATGAGACCCAGTACTTC.

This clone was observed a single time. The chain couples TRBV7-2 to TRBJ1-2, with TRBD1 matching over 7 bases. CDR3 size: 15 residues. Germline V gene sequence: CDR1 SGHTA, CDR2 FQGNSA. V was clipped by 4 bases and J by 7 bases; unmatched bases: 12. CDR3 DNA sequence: TGTGCCAGCAGCTCATACAGGTCCCCAGGGGGTGGCTACACCTTC. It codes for CASSSYRSPGGGYTF.

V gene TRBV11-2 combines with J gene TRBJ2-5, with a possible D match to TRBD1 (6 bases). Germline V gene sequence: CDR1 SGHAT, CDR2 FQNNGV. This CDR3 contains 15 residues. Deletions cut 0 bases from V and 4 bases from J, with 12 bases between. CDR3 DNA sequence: TGTGCCAGCAGCTTAGAGAGGACAGCAGGAGAGACCCAGTACTTC. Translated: CASSLERTAGETQYF.

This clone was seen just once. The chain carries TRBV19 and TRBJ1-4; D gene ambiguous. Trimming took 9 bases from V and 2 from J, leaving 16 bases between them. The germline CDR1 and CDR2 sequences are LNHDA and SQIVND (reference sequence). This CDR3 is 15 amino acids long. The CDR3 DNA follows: TGTGCCAGCAACCGGGAGTTGGTGACTAATGAAAAACTGTTTTTT. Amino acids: CASNRELVTNEKLFF.

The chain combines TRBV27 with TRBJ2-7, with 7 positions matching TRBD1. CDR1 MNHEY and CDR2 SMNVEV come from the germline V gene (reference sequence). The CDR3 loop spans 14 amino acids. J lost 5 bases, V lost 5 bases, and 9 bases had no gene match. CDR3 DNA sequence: TGTGCCAGCAGTCCACAGGGGAGTGGGGACGAGCAGTACTTC. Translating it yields CASSPQGSGDEQYF.